Below are 15 T cell receptor beta chains sequenced from a single sample in a study of shared clonotypes between healthy human individuals. Sequenced by immunoSEQ multiplex PCR; TCRdb stores in-frame clones only, minus some. The sample has 98,000 or so clones, about 63% seen once. Specimen: memory CD8+ T cells sorted from blood. Subset reported: CD45RO+ cells pooled with CCR7-negative TemRA cells. Receptor source: a woman in her twenties or thirties in good health.

This chain links TRBV7-2 with TRBJ2-2, with D possibly being TRBD1 (5 bases). The ends were cut back, 5 bases at V and 6 bases at J, with 22 bases in the middle. CDR1 SGHTA and CDR2 FQGNSA come from the germline V gene. The CDR3 contains 17 residues. As DNA, the CDR3 is TGTGCCAGCAGCCATGGACACTTCATAAACCTAGCCGGGGAGCTGTTTTTT. This translates into CASSHGHFINLAGELFF.

On this clone itself: This may be a read error, as it is one base from a much larger clone. The same CDR3 also results from other DNA sequences found in this sample. The chain has TRBV15 and TRBJ2-7, with D unresolved. Germline V gene lookup returns CDR1 LNHNV and CDR2 YYDKDF (reference sequence). The CDR3 is made up of 14 amino acids. The DNA for the CDR3 is TGTGCCACCAGCAGAGCGACTGAAGGGAACGAGCAGTACTTT. This translates into CATSRATEGNEQYF.

This chain connects TRBV5-1 to TRBJ2-2; 10 nucleotides match TRBD1. V lost 4 bases and J lost 5; bases outside the gene matches: 5. Germline CDR1 SGHRS, CDR2 YFSETQ. There are 15 residues in the CDR3. Here the CDR3 reads CASSPGTGATGELFF. The CDR3 DNA reads TGCGCCAGCAGCCCCGGGACAGGGGCAACCGGGGAGCTGTTTTTT.

DNA for the CDR3: TGTGCCAGCAGTTGGGGTACTAGCAGCAAGTACGAGCAGTACTTC. The encoded protein is CASSWGTSSKYEQYF. The chain has TRBV27 and TRBJ2-7; maybe TRBD2 (6 bases). The CDR3 is 15 residues long. V lost 4 bases, J lost 4 bases, and 17 bases lay in between. Germline V CDR1 and CDR2: MNHEY, SMNVEV (reference sequence).

The chain recombines TRBV30 with TRBJ2-7, with D possibly called TRBD1 or TRBD2 (5 bases each). Germline V CDR1 and CDR2: GTSNPN, SVGIG (reference sequence). CDR3 size: 14 residues. V was cut by 4 bases and J by 3 bases, with 16 bases left in between. In DNA form, the CDR3 reads TGTGCCTGGAACTCCGGGACCGCTAGCTACGAGCAGTACTTC. Translated: CAWNSGTASYEQYF. Full variable domain (remainder filled in from reference TRBV30 and TRBJ2-7): SQTIHQWPATLVQPVGSPLSLECTVEGTSNPNLYWYRQAAGRGLQLLFYSVGIGQISSEVPQNLSASRPQDRQFILSSKKLLLSDSGFYLCAWNSGTASYEQYFGPGTRLTVT.

J is TRBJ1-1 and V is TRBV7-9; D not certain. This CDR3 is 14 amino acids long. Trimming stripped 1 base from V and 0 bases from J, with 6 bases between. Germline V CDR1 and CDR2: SEHNR, FQNEAQ (reference sequence). Written as DNA, the CDR3 is TGTGCCAGCAGCTTAGGGGCCTTGAACACTGAAGCTTTCTTT. Translated, it gives CASSLGALNTEAFF. Drawing the rest from reference TRBV7-9 and TRBJ1-1, the complete variable domain is DTGVSQNPRHKITKRGQNVTFRCDPISEHNRLYWYRQTLGQGPEFLTYFQNEAQLEKSRLLSDRFSAERPKGSFSTLEIQRTEQGDSAMYLCASSLGALNTEAFFGQGTRLTVV.

At least ten counts were recorded for this clone. The chain employs TRBV13 and TRBJ2-7; D is unresolved. V was cut by 6 bases and J by 4 bases, with 19 bases left in between. CDR1 PRHDT and CDR2 FYEKMQ come from the germline V gene (reference sequence). This CDR3 comprises 15 residues. In nucleotides, the CDR3 is TGTGCCAGCAGTGATAGGGTGGGCGGAGCATACGAGCAGTACTTC. Amino acid sequence: CASSDRVGGAYEQYF. The full variable domain, rest sourced from reference TRBV13 and TRBJ2-7, is AAGVIQSPRHLIKEKRETATLKCYPIPRHDTVYWYQQGPGQDPQFLISFYEKMQSDKGSIPDRFSAQQFSDYHSELNMSSLELGDSALYFCASSDRVGGAYEQYFGPGTRLTVT.

This clone was observed a single time. The chain joins TRBV29-1 to TRBJ2-1; 7 nucleotides align to TRBD2. The CDR3 contains 13 residues. Germline V gene lookup returns CDR1 SQVTM and CDR2 ANQGSEA. Unmatched junction bases numbered 7, after V lost 7 bases and J lost 4 bases. The CDR3 here is CSARAGEYNEQFF. The CDR3 nucleotides read TGCAGCGCACGGGCGGGAGAATACAATGAGCAGTTCTTC.

CDR3 bases: TGTGCCAGCGAGCTCATAGGCCCTGGACAGGGTATATGGGTTCGCGAGCAGTACTTC. Encoded protein: CASELIGPGQGIWVREQYF. The chain joins TRBV2 to TRBJ2-7; the match to TRBD1 covers 8 bases. Germline V lookup: CDR1 SNHLY, CDR2 FYNNEI. The CDR3 is 19 residues long. Losses at the gene ends were 8 bases for V and 6 bases for J; bases not matched to a gene: 27.

The chain has TRBV18 and TRBJ1-2, with no clear D. The CDR3 runs 14 residues. Between the trimmed V and J ends, which lost 6 bases and 4 bases, there was a span of 15 bases. Germline V gene lookup returns CDR1 KGHSH and CDR2 LQKENI. This CDR3 is CASSPDYILYGYTF. CDR3 in DNA: TGTGCCAGCTCCCCGGATTACATCCTCTATGGCTACACCTTC. The full variable domain, in which reference TRBV18 and TRBJ1-2 provide the parts outside the CDR3, is NAGVMQNPRHLVRRRGQEARLRCSPMKGHSHVYWYRQLPEEGLKFMVYLQKENIIDESGMPKERFSAEFPKEGPSILRIQQVVRGDSAAYFCASSPDYILYGYTFGSGTRLTVV.

The J gene is TRBJ2-3, the V gene TRBV6-1; D gene uncertain. Germline V gene sequence: CDR1 MNHNS, CDR2 SASEGT. Trimming took 4 bases from V and 8 from J, leaving 16 bases between them. This CDR3 is 14 amino acids long. CDR3 nucleotides: TGTGCCAGCAGTGGCCCTCGTAGCCAGCCTACGCAGTATTTT. Translated: CASSGPRSQPTQYF.

This clone occurred a few times. DNA for the CDR3: TGTGCCAGCAGCTCCCTCGGGGGGGATCAGCCCCAGCATTTT. Translating gives CASSSLGGDQPQHF. The gene calls are TRBV7-2 and TRBJ1-5; perhaps TRBD1 as D (5 bases). V was trimmed by 4 bases and J by 5 bases, leaving 12 bases between them. Germline V gene lookup returns CDR1 SGHTA and CDR2 FQGNSA. This CDR3 spans 14 amino acids.

This sequence joins TRBV28 and TRBJ1-5, with 8 bases identical to TRBD1. Germline CDR1 reads MDHEN; CDR2 reads SYDVKM. The CDR3 consists of 18 residues. V shed 11 bases and J 3 bases; nucleotides not matched to a gene: 21. The CDR3 region has the DNA TGTGCCGCATCGTCAGGACAGGGTTGGCTAGTCGACAATCAGCCCCAGCATTTT. It translates to CAASSGQGWLVDNQPQHF.

This sequence joins TRBV11-2 and TRBJ1-4; TRBD1 is a possible D gene (6 bases). The CDR3 sequence is 16 residues long. Germline values: CDR1 SGHAT, CDR2 FQNNGV. V gave up 5 bases and J gave up 4 bases, with 17 bases separating them. The CDR3 region has the DNA TGTGCCAGCAGCCCACTTACAGGGATCGGTAATGAAAAACTGTTTTTT. It yields the protein CASSPLTGIGNEKLFF.

The sample holds one count of this clone. This chain connects TRBV28 to TRBJ1-1, with D uncertain. Germline CDR1 reads MDHEN; CDR2 reads SYDVKM. V dropped 6 bases and J dropped 0 bases, with 8 bases sitting between them. CDR3 length equals 13 residues. The CDR3 is CASSPTLNTEAFF. The CDR3 nucleotides are TGTGCCAGCAGCCCTACACTGAACACTGAAGCTTTCTTT.